The 7 T cell receptor beta chains in this list originate from one sample, sequenced in a study of vaccination and CD4 T cells after COVID-19. Treatment indicated: roughly ten-day PBMC culture with coronavirus spike peptide pools or control peptides (ViraFEST assay). No antigen is known for these receptors. Cultured CD4+ T-cell DNA underwent Oncomine TCR Beta short-read sequencing. TCRdb reanalysed the PCR reads using MiXCR and keeps one entry per CDR3 protein. The sample has 15,000 to 18,000 distinct CDR3 sequences, roughly 58% seen once. Material: CD4+ T cells from blood, cultured in vitro. The receptors were gathered from a human donor who had recovered from COVID-19.

The chain links TRBV27 to TRBJ2-1; 7 bases align to TRBD2. Germline V CDR1 and CDR2: MNHEY, SMNVEV (reference sequence). This CDR3 has 17 amino acids. V shed 3 bases, J shed 3 bases, and the junction held 11 bases outside the gene matches. For the CDR3, the DNA is TGTGCCAGCAGTTTCGGGGGGTTGCGGGAATTCTACAATGAGCAGTTCTTC. Translation gives CASSFGGLREFYNEQFF.

The V and J genes are TRBV20-1 and TRBJ1-6, with 7 bases that match TRBD1. Looked up from germline, CDR1 is DFQATT and CDR2 is SNEGSKA (reference sequence). This CDR3 comprises 15 residues. V was clipped by 5 bases and J by 5 bases; unmatched bases: 9. Here the CDR3 reads CSAPLRDSHNSPLHF. As DNA, the CDR3 is TGCAGTGCTCCTCTCCGGGACAGCCATAATTCACCCCTCCACTTT.

V gene TRBV20-1 combines with J gene TRBJ1-6, with D maybe TRBD1 (6 bases). The CDR3 is 15 residues long. Trimming took off 6 bases at V and 7 bases at J, with 19 bases between the two ends. In germline, CDR1 is DFQATT, CDR2 SNEGSKA (reference sequence). CDR3 nucleotides: TGCAGTGCGGCCCGCCAGGGGACGCGAAATTCACCCCTCCACTTT. Its protein is CSAARQGTRNSPLHF.

The rearrangement joins TRBV3-1 to TRBJ2-7; D gene unclear. The CDR3 sequence is 12 residues long. V lost 1 base and J lost 2, with 3 bases in between. Germline V lookup: CDR1 LGHDT, CDR2 YNNKEL (reference sequence). The CDR3 bases are TGTGCCAGCAGCCAAGCTACCTACGAGCAGTACTTC. As protein: CASSQATYEQYF.

This clonotype has a handful of counts. The rearrangement links TRBV7-8 to TRBJ1-6; 11 bases are a match to TRBD1. The CDR3 runs 17 residues. Germline V gives CDR1 SGHVS, CDR2 FQNEAQ. Trimming took 4 bases from V and 9 from J; bases not matched to a gene: 11. The CDR3 sequence: CASSYRDRGGYGSPLHF. CDR3 nucleotides: TGTGCCAGCAGCTACCGGGACAGGGGGGGGTACGGTTCACCCCTCCACTTT.

The chain employs TRBV11-2 and TRBJ2-7; maybe TRBD2 (5 bases). The germline gives CDR1 SGHAT, CDR2 FQNNGV. V lost 1 base, J lost 6 bases, and 13 bases lay in between. CDR3 size: 14 residues. The CDR3 coding sequence is TGTGCCAGCAGCTTAGTAGTGGGTGCGGGCGAGCAGTACTTC. Amino acids: CASSLVVGAGEQYF.

This clonotype was seen only a few times. The J gene is TRBJ2-1, the V gene TRBV11-2; D might be TRBD1 or TRBD2, each matching 5 bases. The CDR3 consists of 14 residues. The V gene lost 3 bases and the J gene lost 6 bases, with 12 bases spanning the gap. Germline CDR1 SGHAT, CDR2 FQNNGV. The CDR3 protein is CASSFRQSGNEQFF. The CDR3 DNA is TGTGCCAGCAGCTTCAGACAGAGCGGCAATGAGCAGTTCTTC.